This TCR beta chain originates from a study of T cells in Graves' hyperthyroidism and ophthalmopathy. General study findings and limits: Among thyroid clonotypes expanded above 0.001, most also appeared in blood. Progression to ophthalmopathy was predicted a median of about 6.6 months early.

The germline gives CDR1 MNHEY, CDR2 SVGEGT. The CDR3 contains 15 residues. Trimming removed 5 bases from V and 0 bases from J, with 14 bases in between. The source material, RNA transcripts, was used to amplify TCR beta CDR3 regions. During a first-round RT-PCR of the TCR CDR3, the HTBI primer set was used. Via MiXCR, TCRdb re-called the multiplex PCR reads, giving one row per CDR3 protein. There are hundreds of thousands of distinct CDR3 sequences in the sample; less than 25% occur only once, and 34% lies in the top ten. Clinical symptoms, serum thyroxine, TRAb, thyroid ultrasound and orbital computed tomography established diagnosis. It was 8.5 to 10 ml of fresh peripheral blood that supplied the PBMCs. Turning to this clonotype: What it recognizes is unknown.

The specimen was blood. This chain connects TRBV6-2 or TRBV6-3 to TRBJ2-7, with D tentatively TRBD2 (6 bases). This receptor was taken from a man aged 30 to 45 with Graves' ophthalmopathy. CDR3 protein: CASSPGGTVSYEQYF. In DNA, the CDR3 is TGTGCCAGCAGTCCAGGAGGGACCGTCTCCTACGAGCAGTACTTC.